A single sample is the source of the 24 T cell receptor beta chains below, sequenced in a study of regulatory T cells in long-lasting Graves disease listed by TCRdb under 2021. The method was multiplex PCR. Sequencing was performed on an Illumina HiSeq 4000. CDR3 regions were amplified by Arm-PCR with iRepertoire HTBI primers to construct TCR beta libraries. Through fastp at Q25 and MiXCR, TCRdb rebuilt clones from the public reads, retaining in-frame beta chains. Rows with one shared CDR3 protein collapse into an entry with the most common genes and DNA. The sample table holds a few hundred thousand distinct CDR3 sequences, of which approximately 15% were seen once. 25% to 30% of the sample rests with the top ten. The sample's time point label, decoded: newly diagnosed GD, antithyroid drugs for less than 3 months. RNA was extracted from PBMCs in TRIzol for both TCR sequencing and RNA sequencing. This same sample was also part of a study on T cells in Graves' hyperthyroidism and ophthalmopathy.

The sample in question was peripheral blood mononuclear cells (PBMCs), obtained at new diagnosis, from a patient treated with antithyroid drugs. Source of these receptors: a man in his forties with Graves disease. Donor details come from another sample of the same person, matched by shared clones.

V is TRBV5-1 and J is TRBJ2-7, with 12 positions matching TRBD1. The V segment lost 4 bases and the J segment 5 bases; nucleotides outside the gene matches: 4. Germline CDR1 reads SGHRS; CDR2 reads YFSETQ. The CDR3 length is 14 residues. CDR3 nucleotides: TGCGCCAGCAGCAAGGGACAGGGGGCCGACGAGCAGTACTTC. This encodes CASSKGQGADEQYF.

The chain uses TRBV6-1 and TRBJ1-5; possibly TRBD1 for D (5 bases). There are 15 residues in the CDR3. Germline V gives CDR1 MNHNS, CDR2 SASEGT. Deletions cut 8 bases from V and 5 bases from J, with 19 bases between. The CDR3 loop is CASGDRWGAHQPQHF. CDR3 bases: TGTGCCAGCGGCGACCGGTGGGGCGCGCATCAGCCCCAGCATTTT.

This clonotype was seen ten or more times. The V and J genes are TRBV4-1 and TRBJ2-2; D gene ambiguous. The CDR3 is 14 amino acids. Trimming removed 3 bases at V and 4 bases at J, with 9 bases between. Germline V CDR1 and CDR2: MGHRA, YSYEKL. CDR3 nucleotide sequence: TGCGCCAGCAGCCATGTAGGACGCACCGGGGAGCTGTTTTTT. This translates into CASSHVGRTGELFF.

The V and J genes are TRBV5-1 and TRBJ2-5; D remains unclear. Trimming cost V 0 bases and J 3 bases, with 9 bases left between them. The germline V gene has CDR1 SGHRS and CDR2 YFSETQ. The CDR3 contains 14 residues. This chain's CDR3 is CASSLDTQEETQYF. Here the CDR3 DNA reads TGCGCCAGCAGCTTGGACACTCAAGAAGAGACCCAGTACTTC.

This clonotype was recorded many times. The J gene is TRBJ2-3, the V gene TRBV2; no definite D call. CDR3 length: 15 amino acids. The V gene's germline CDR1 is SNHLY and CDR2 FYNNEI. Trimming cost V 7 bases and J 7 bases, with 21 bases left between them. The CDR3 sequence is CASTRALSLLYTQYF. The CDR3 region has the DNA TGTGCCAGCACCCGAGCTCTCTCACTGCTGTATACGCAGTATTTT.

This clonotype was seen at least ten times. The rearrangement uses TRBV28 and TRBJ2-5; tentative D call: TRBD2 (7 bases). Germline V gene sequence: CDR1 MDHEN, CDR2 SYDVKM. V was shortened by 8 bases and J by 6 bases, with 16 bases between the two germline ends. The CDR3 is 13 residues long. CDR3 sequence reads: CASGRGGRQTQYF. CDR3 in DNA: TGTGCCAGCGGAAGGGGGGGCCGACAGACCCAGTACTTC.

This clonotype occurred a few times. The likely explanation is a read error, given a far larger clone one base away. The rearrangement links TRBV7-2 to TRBJ2-7, with a weak D call TRBD2 (6 bases). The CDR3 is 17 amino acids. V lost 5 bases and J lost 7, with 27 bases in between. The V gene's germline CDR1 is SGHTA and CDR2 FQGNSA. As DNA, the CDR3 is TGTGCCAGCAGCCCAGAACCGGGACTCACGGTTCCTAATGAGCAGTACTTC. Encoded protein: CASSPEPGLTVPNEQYF.

At least ten counts were recorded for this clonotype. A much larger clone sits a single nucleotide away, making a read error possible. The chain employs TRBV2 and TRBJ1-1; D unclear. V lost 5 bases and J lost 3, with 4 bases in between. The CDR3 is 11 residues long. Germline V lookup: CDR1 SNHLY, CDR2 FYNNEI. The CDR3 region is CASSFDTEAFF. Written as DNA, the CDR3 is TGTGCCAGCAGTTTCGACACTGAAGCTTTCTTT. The variable domain in full, with the rest retrieved from reference TRBV2 and TRBJ1-1, is EPEVTQTPSHQVTQMGQEVILRCVPISNHLYFYWYRQILGQKVEFLVSFYNNEISEKSEIFDDQFSVERPDGSNFTLKIRSTKLEDSAMYFCASSFDTEAFFGQGTRLTVV.

Notes on this clonotype: A far larger clone is a single base away, which makes a read error likely. The chain combines TRBV5-5 with TRBJ2-5; D is perhaps TRBD1 (5 bases). The CDR3 totals 16 residues. CDR1 is SGHKS and CDR2 is YYEKEE in the germline V gene (reference sequence). V was trimmed by 2 bases and J by 11 bases, leaving 25 bases between them. This CDR3 reads CASSLDTGRSYNEQYF. CDR3 in DNA: TGTGCCAGCAGCTTAGACACAGGCCGCTCCTACAATGAGCAGTACTTC.

This clonotype was recorded at least ten times. The gene calls are TRBV3-1 and TRBJ1-5, with no clear D. The CDR3 consists of 15 residues. Trimming took 5 bases from V and 6 from J, leaving 17 bases between them. Germline CDR1 is LGHDT and CDR2 is YNNKEL (reference sequence). The CDR3, as DNA: TGTGCCAGCAGCTTCGGGATTTCGTCCGTTCAGCCCCAGCATTTT. Protein product: CASSFGISSVQPQHF. Variable domain in full (rest from reference TRBV3-1 and TRBJ1-5): DTAVSQTPKYLVTQMGNDKSIKCEQNLGHDTMYWYKQDSKKFLKIMFSYNNKELIINETVPNRFSPKSPDKAHLNLHINSLELGDSAVYFCASSFGISSVQPQHFGDGTRLSIL.

This clonotype has ten or more counts. This chain uses TRBV20-1 with TRBJ2-5; perhaps TRBD2 as D (5 bases). The CDR3 has 14 amino acids. V dropped 7 bases and J dropped 5 bases, with 20 bases sitting between them. Per germline, CDR1 DFQATT and CDR2 SNEGSKA (reference sequence). For the CDR3, the DNA is TGCAGTGGAAAGGACGGGAAGGTGTGGGAGACCCAGTACTTC. As protein: CSGKDGKVWETQYF.

There are many counts of this clonotype. V usage is TRBV14 and J usage is TRBJ2-1; D is unresolved. V lost 0 bases and J 4 bases, leaving 7 bases between the germline ends. Germline V gene data show CDR1 as SGHDN and CDR2 as FVKESK. The CDR3 loop spans 14 amino acids. The CDR3 sequence is CASSQDSRYNEQFF. CDR3 bases: TGTGCCAGCAGCCAAGACAGCAGATACAATGAGCAGTTCTTC.

The chain links TRBV5-4 to TRBJ2-7, with D uncertain. Per the germline V gene, CDR1 is SGHNT and CDR2 is YYREEE (reference sequence). The CDR3 totals 15 residues. V was shortened by 4 bases and J by 2 bases, with 16 bases between the two germline ends. CDR3 nucleotides: TGTGCCAGCAGCCCGGACGCCTCTGTGACCTACGAGCAGTACTTC. Encoded protein: CASSPDASVTYEQYF.

This clonotype appeared many times. The chain joins TRBV7-3 to TRBJ1-1, with no clear D. CDR1 is SGHTA and CDR2 is FQGTGA in the germline V gene. The CDR3 loop spans 13 amino acids. V gave up 3 bases and J gave up 5 bases, with 10 bases separating them. CDR3: CASSFAGDTEAFF. CDR3 DNA sequence: TGTGCCAGCAGCTTTGCTGGGGATACTGAAGCTTTCTTT.

Here the CDR3 reads CASSYGQDYTDTQYF. CDR3 nucleotides: TGTGCCAGCTCATATGGACAGGACTACACAGATACGCAGTATTTT. V usage is TRBV18 and J usage is TRBJ2-3, with D perhaps matching TRBD1 (7 bases). This CDR3 has 15 amino acids. CDR1 is KGHSH and CDR2 is LQKENI in the germline V gene. V lost 5 bases and J lost 2, with 14 bases in between.

This clonotype was observed a handful of times. The rearrangement links TRBV12-3 or TRBV12-4 to TRBJ1-6, with 9 bases lining up with TRBD1. Trimming at V came to 5 bases and at J to 14 bases, leaving 10 bases not matched to a gene. The CDR3 has 14 amino acids. The CDR3 region has the DNA TGTGCCAGCAGTAGTCCGGGACAGGGTTTTTCCCTCCACTTT. Translation gives CASSSPGQGFSLHF.

At least ten counts were recorded for this clonotype. The chain links TRBV2 to TRBJ2-5; 12 nucleotides align to TRBD2. With V trimmed by 6 bases and J by 7 bases, 6 bases remained unmatched. The length of the CDR3 is 14 residues. CDR1 and CDR2 from the germline V gene are SNHLY and FYNNEI. This CDR3 reads CASRGLAGMVTQYF. CDR3 DNA: TGTGCCAGCAGAGGACTAGCGGGGATGGTGACCCAGTACTTC.

In its sample, this clonotype was seen many times. The chain recombines TRBV20-1 with TRBJ2-1; D gene ambiguous. The CDR3 is 14 residues long. V lost 1 base and J lost 10, with 17 bases in between. Germline assignment: CDR1 DFQATT and CDR2 SNEGSKA (reference sequence). The DNA for the CDR3 is TGCAGTGCTAGAGGTGCCCCGGCGGTGGGGGAGCAGTTCTTC. Translation: CSARGAPAVGEQFF.

The gene calls are TRBV19 and TRBJ2-2; 7 nucleotides align to TRBD1. Germline V gene data show CDR1 as LNHDA and CDR2 as SQIVND (reference sequence). The CDR3 covers 15 residues. Losses at the gene ends were 7 bases for V and 1 base for J; bases not matched to a gene: 6. The CDR3 DNA follows: TGTGCCAGTAAGTCGGGACAGTGGAACACCGGGGAGCTGTTTTTT. Its translation: CASKSGQWNTGELFF.

This clonotype was counted ten times or more. The chain links TRBV20-1 to TRBJ2-3; possibly TRBD2 for D (6 bases). Trimming cost V 4 bases and J 4 bases, with 18 bases left between them. Germline CDR1 reads DFQATT; CDR2 reads SNEGSKA (reference sequence). There are 15 residues in the CDR3. DNA for the CDR3: TGCAGTGCTAATAGACTACGGGGGAGCGCAGATACGCAGTATTTT. Translation: CSANRLRGSADTQYF.

The rearrangement uses TRBV20-1 and TRBJ2-5; 11 nucleotides align to TRBD2. The CDR3 has 14 amino acids. V dropped 6 bases and J dropped 5; count of bases not matched to a gene: 8. Germline V lookup: CDR1 DFQATT, CDR2 SNEGSKA (reference sequence). The CDR3 DNA reads TGCAGTGCCCCCCCGACTAGCGGGGCCGAGACCCAGTACTTC. Its translation is CSAPPTSGAETQYF.

This clonotype was picked up a small number of times. The chain joins TRBV7-3 to TRBJ2-5; D tentatively reads TRBD1 or TRBD2 (5 bases each). The CDR3 covers 15 residues. Between the trimmed V and J ends, which lost 2 bases and 4 bases, there was a span of 14 bases. From germline, CDR1 is SGHTA and CDR2 FQGTGA. CDR3 protein: CASSLSGAGRETQYF. CDR3 bases: TGTGCCAGCAGCTTATCCGGGGCTGGTAGAGAGACCCAGTACTTC.

Comment on this clonotype: An end of the junction does not agree with germline; a read error may underlie this. V usage is TRBV25-1 and J usage is TRBJ1-4; 7 nucleotides align to TRBD1. Looked up from germline, CDR1 is MGHDK and CDR2 is SYGVNS. This CDR3 comprises 15 residues. CDR3 bases: TGTGCCAGCAACAAAGGGGGCAGGGAGAATGAAAAACTGCTTTTT. Its protein product is CASNKGGRENEKLLF.

The V gene is TRBV7-9, the J gene TRBJ1-1; TRBD1 matches 9 bases. Germline V gene lookup returns CDR1 SEHNR and CDR2 FQNEAQ (reference sequence). Trimming cost V 6 bases and J 3 bases; bases outside gene matches: 5. This CDR3 has 14 amino acids. The CDR3 DNA reads TGTGCCAGCAGTTCTTACAGGGGGCACACTGAAGCTTTCTTT. Its translation is CASSSYRGHTEAFF. Full variable domain (rest looked up from reference TRBV7-9 and TRBJ1-1): DTGVSQNPRHKITKRGQNVTFRCDPISEHNRLYWYRQTLGQGPEFLTYFQNEAQLEKSRLLSDRFSAERPKGSFSTLEIQRTEQGDSAMYLCASSSYRGHTEAFFGQGTRLTVV.